This TCR beta chain derives from a study of post-analysis software for immune sequencing data (dated by TCRdb to between 2014 and 2017). Regarding the study in general: Disease courses on record covered relapsing-remitting, secondary progressive and progressive-relapsing multiple sclerosis, though some patients had no subtype annotation. Patient repertoires were compared against about twelve previously published healthy control repertoires from donors aged about 6 to 26 years. A subset of samples was prepared in parallel using single-end sample barcoding, then pooled and co-amplified after Illumina adapter ligation. Findings and caveats that apply to the study as a whole: The control group was slightly older than the multiple sclerosis patient group. When samples were clustered directly using the F measure, samples prepared in the same batch co-clustered strongly, which prompted a batch-effect correction. Significantly higher frequencies in patients than in controls were found for several TRBV segments, including TRBV5-6, TRBV5-1 and TRBV20-1. Compared with controls, multiple sclerosis patients had significantly lower normalized Chao1 diversity, a finding suggesting substantial peripheral T-cell clonal expansion.

The library was obtained by PCR. The instrument was an Illumina HiSeq 2500. To reduce PCR and sequencing biases, unique molecular identifiers were incorporated into the TCR beta cDNA libraries. Per 1 to 10 million input T cells, some 500,000 cDNA molecules were obtained, such that each molecule approximated one T cell. The same protocol used for the earlier healthy control dataset was applied to prepare and sequence the patient libraries. Samples belonging to the same batch were prepared together, multiplexed and sequenced on a shared HiSeq lane. In the source study's methods: MIGEC handled the raw barcoded reads, throwing out single-read molecular identifier groups before consensus assembly and CDR3 extraction. VDJtools was used for post-analysis of the clonotype tables, and diversity was normalized by down-sampling every dataset to the size of the smallest sample. To correct batch-related cross-sample contamination, repertoire overlap clustering matched CDR3 amino acid sequences but not nucleotide sequences. TCRdb trimmed public reads at Q25 via fastp, called clones via MiXCR and kept in-frame beta chains. Each CDR3 protein appears once, grouped with its most common genes and DNA. The authors' filters were not applied to this entry. This sample is represented by 750,000 to 950,000 distinct CDR3 sequences; roughly 50% of them were singletons. Approximately 4.5% of the sample lies in the top ten.

CDR1 and CDR2 are read off the germline V gene as SGHRS and YFSETQ. V is reduced by 3 bases and J by 4 bases, leaving a spacing of 22 bases between them. CDR3 length: 17 amino acids, cysteine to phenylalanine. The retained sequence is limited to the CDR3, 51 bases, with the frame set at the first base. To demonstrate the VDJtools post-analysis software, TCR beta repertoires were profiled from the peripheral blood of 13 young patients with multiple sclerosis. The multiple sclerosis patients were children and adolescents between roughly 6 and 17 years of age. With respect to this clonotype: The target of this receptor is not known. Base-call qualities are not available, and no considerably larger clone is one nucleotide away.

The material sequenced was blood. This clonotype was sampled from a girl aged 5-17 years with multiple sclerosis. The rearranged segments are TRBV5-1 and TRBJ1-2; TRBD1 is possibly the D segment (6 matching bases). DNA sequence: TGCGCCAGCAGCTGGGCCGAAAAGGGGGGGCTTACCTATGGCTACACCTTC. This is translated as CASSWAEKGGLTYGYTF.